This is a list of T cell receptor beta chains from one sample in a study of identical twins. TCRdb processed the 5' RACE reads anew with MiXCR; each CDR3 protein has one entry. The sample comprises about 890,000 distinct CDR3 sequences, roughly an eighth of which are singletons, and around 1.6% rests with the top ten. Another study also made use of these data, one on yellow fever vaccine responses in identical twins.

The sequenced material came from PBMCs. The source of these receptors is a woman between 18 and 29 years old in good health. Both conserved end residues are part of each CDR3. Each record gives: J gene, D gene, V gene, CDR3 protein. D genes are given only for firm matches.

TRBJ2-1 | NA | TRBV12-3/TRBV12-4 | CASSDQTGPSSYNEQFF
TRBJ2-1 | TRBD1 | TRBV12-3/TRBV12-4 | CASSLEFGQGGYNEQFF
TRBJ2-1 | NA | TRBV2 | CASITEGDNEQFF
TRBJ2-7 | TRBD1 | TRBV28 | CASSIRDRIYEQYF
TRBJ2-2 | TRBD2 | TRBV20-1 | CSARSGANTGELFF
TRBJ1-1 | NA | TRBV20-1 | CSARVGRSGVGTEAFF
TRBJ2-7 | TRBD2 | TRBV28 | CASSPMTSAGEIYEQYF
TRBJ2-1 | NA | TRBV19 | CASSIETPNEQFF
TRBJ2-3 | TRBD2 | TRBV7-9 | CASSLRTSEGLVTQYF
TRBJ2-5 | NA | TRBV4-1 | CASSQETGRETQYF
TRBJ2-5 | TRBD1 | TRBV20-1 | CSAMTGGGPETQYF
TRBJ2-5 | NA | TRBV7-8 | CASTIPASIHF
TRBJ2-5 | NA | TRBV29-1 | CTSAGENQETQYF
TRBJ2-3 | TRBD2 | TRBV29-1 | CSVGLAGGSTDTQYF
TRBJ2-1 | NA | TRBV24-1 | CATSVLNEQFF
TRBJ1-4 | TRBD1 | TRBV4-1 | CASSLGGTATNEKLFF
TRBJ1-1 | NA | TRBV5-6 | CASSSAGLRVTEAFF
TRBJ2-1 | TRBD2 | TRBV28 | CASSTSRDYSYNEQFF
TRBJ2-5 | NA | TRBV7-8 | CASSLFPETQYF
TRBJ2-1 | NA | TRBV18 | CASSPPGVDNEQFF
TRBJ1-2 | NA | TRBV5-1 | CASSLDTRGYTF
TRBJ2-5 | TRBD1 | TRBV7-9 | CASSLAAGGWSQETQYF
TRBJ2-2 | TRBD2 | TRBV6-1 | CASSPGTSGGPGYTGELFF
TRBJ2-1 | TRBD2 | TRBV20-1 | CSASGTSESEQFF